The T cell receptor beta chain described here comes from a study of T cell repertoires in cytomegalovirus infection. Study-wide background: Recently identified HLA-C-restricted CMV epitopes were among the peptides used. The public TCR beta signatures pointed to both CMV infection and matching HLA type. General study findings and limits: Individuals carrying CMV plus the relevant HLA were identified by cumulative frequency of public TCR beta families. HLA-C-restricted CMV clonotypes gave the most frequent clonotype in two of eight donors.

CDR1 LNHDA and CDR2 SQIVND come from the germline V gene (reference sequence). The CDR3 is 17 amino acids. After removal of 3 bases from V and 6 bases from J, the junction contained 15 bases not matched to a gene. Via MiXCR, TCRdb re-called the reads, giving one row per CDR3 protein. The sample has 550,000 to 850,000 distinct CDR3 sequences; around 30% are singletons. This clonotype appeared a few times. Antigen specificity is unknown. This rearrangement joins TRBV19 to TRBJ2-7; TRBD1 aligns across 9 bases. The TCR sequence derives from a human donor in good health (CMV status not recorded). Some clones in this sample may be carry-over from other donors' samples. Material: cultured PBMCs, obtained from culture after CMV antigen stimulation. The CDR3 sequence is CASSIPRNRDRDREQYF. CDR3 in DNA: TGTGCCAGTAGTATTCCCAGAAACCGGGACAGGGACCGCGAGCAGTACTTC.